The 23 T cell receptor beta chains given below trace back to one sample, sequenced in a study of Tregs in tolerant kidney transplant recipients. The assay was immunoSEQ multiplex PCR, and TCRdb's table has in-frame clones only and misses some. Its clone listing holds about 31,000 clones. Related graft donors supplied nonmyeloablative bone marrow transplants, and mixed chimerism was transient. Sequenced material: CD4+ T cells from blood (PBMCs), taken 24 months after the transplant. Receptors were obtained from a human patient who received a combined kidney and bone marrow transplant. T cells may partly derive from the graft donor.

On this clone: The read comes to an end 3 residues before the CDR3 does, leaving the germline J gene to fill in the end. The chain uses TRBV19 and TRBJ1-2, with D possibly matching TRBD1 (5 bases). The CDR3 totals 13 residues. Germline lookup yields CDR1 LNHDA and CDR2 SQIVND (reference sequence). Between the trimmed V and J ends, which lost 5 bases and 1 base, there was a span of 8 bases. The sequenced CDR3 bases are TGTGCCAGTAGTCCGGACATTAACTATGGC. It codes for CASSPDINYG. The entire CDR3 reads CASSPDINYGYTF.

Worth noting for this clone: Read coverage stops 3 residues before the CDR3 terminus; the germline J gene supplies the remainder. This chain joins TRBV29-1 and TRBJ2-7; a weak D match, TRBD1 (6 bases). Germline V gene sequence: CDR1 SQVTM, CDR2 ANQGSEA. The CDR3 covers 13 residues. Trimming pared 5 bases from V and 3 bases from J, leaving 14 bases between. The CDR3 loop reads CSVTGSSGYEQYF. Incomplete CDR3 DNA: TGCAGCGTTACAGGGTCTTCAGGCTACGAG.

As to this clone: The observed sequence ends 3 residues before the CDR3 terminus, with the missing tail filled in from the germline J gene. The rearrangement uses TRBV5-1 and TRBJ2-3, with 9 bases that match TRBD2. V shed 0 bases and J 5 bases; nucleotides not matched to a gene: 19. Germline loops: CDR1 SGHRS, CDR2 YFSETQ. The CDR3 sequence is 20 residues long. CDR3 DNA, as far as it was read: TGCGCCAGCAGCTTGGCCCCCTGGGGGCGGGAGGGCCTGAGAAAAGATACG. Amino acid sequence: CASSLAPWGREGLRKDT. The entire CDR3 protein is CASSLAPWGREGLRKDTQYF.

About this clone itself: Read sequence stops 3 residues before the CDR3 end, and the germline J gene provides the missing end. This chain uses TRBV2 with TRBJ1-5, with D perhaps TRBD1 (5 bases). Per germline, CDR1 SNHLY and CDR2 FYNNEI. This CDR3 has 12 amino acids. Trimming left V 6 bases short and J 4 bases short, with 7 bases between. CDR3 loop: CASSRGNQPQHF. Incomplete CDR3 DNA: TGTGCCAGCAGCCGGGGGAATCAGCCC.

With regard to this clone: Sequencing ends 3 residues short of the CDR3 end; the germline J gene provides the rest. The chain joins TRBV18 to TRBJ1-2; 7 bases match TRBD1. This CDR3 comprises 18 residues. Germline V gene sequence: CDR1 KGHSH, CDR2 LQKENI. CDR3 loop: CASSPGQASGRVYRGYTF. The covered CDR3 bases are TGTGCCAGCTCACCTGGACAGGCTTCAGGTCGGGTATATCGCGGC.

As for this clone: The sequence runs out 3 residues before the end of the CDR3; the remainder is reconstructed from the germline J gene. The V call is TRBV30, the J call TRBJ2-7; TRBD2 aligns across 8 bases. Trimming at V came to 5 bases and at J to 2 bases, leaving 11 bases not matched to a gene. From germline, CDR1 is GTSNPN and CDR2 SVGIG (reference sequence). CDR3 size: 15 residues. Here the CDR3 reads CAWGFESGSAYEQYF. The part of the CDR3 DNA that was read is TGTGCCTGGGGGTTCGAGAGCGGGAGTGCCTACGAG.

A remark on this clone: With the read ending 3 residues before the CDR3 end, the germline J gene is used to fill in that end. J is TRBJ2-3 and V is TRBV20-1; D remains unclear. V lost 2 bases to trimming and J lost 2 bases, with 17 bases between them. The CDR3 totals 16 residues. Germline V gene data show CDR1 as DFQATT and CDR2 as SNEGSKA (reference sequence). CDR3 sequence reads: CSARTPDSTITDTQYF. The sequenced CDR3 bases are TGCAGTGCTAGAACCCCGGATAGCACCATCACAGATACG.

The CDR3 loop reads CAISSGRHTDTQYF. Incomplete CDR3 DNA: TGTGCCATCTCCAGCGGGAGGCACACAGATACG. This chain links TRBV19 with TRBJ2-3, with 9 bases lining up with TRBD2. The read finishes 3 residues shy of the CDR3 end, and the germline J gene is used to complete it. The ends lost 10 bases at V and 2 bases at J; junction bases unmatched: 7. CDR1 and CDR2 (germline): LNHDA, SQIVND (reference sequence). The CDR3 covers 14 residues.

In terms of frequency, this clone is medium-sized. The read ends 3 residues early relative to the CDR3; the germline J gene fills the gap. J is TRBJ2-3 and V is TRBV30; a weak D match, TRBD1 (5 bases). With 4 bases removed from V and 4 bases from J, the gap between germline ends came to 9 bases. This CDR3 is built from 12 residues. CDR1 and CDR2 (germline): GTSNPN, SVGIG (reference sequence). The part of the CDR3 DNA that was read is TGTGCCTGGAAAGGGGCGGCAGATACG. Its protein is CAWKGAADT. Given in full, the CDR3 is CAWKGAADTQYF. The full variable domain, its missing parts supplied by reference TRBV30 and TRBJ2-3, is SQTIHQWPATLVQPVGSPLSLECTVEGTSNPNLYWYRQAAGRGLQLLFYSVGIGQISSEVPQNLSASRPQDRQFILSSKKLLLSDSGFYLCAWKGAADTQYFGPGTRLTVL.

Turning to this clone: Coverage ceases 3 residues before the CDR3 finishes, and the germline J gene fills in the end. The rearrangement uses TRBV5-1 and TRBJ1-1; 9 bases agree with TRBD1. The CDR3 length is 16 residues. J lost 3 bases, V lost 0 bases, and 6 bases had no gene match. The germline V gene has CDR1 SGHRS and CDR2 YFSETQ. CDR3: CASSLAAGQGYTEAFF. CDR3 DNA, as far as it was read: TGCGCCAGCAGCTTGGCAGCGGGACAGGGATACACTGAA.

The CDR3 sequence: CASSPGRASYEQYF. Partial CDR3 DNA: TGTGCCAGCTCACCAGGGCGGGCCTCCTACGAG. V and J are TRBV18 and TRBJ2-7; D is perhaps TRBD2 (5 bases). The read comes to an end 3 residues before the CDR3 does, leaving the germline J gene to fill in the end. The CDR3 has 14 residues. The V end was cut by 2 bases, the J end by 0 bases, with 8 bases between. Germline CDR1 is KGHSH and CDR2 is LQKENI.

Partial CDR3 DNA: TGCGCCAGCAGCTTGGGTAGCGGGGCATCCTACAATGAG. Translation gives CASSLGSGASYNE. The full CDR3 protein reads CASSLGSGASYNEQFF. This rearrangement joins TRBV5-1 to TRBJ2-1, with 8 bases lining up with TRBD2. With the read ending 3 residues before the CDR3 end, the germline J gene is used to fill in that end. V was pared by 0 bases and J by 1 base, with 3 bases of the junction left unmatched. The germline V gene has CDR1 SGHRS and CDR2 YFSETQ. The CDR3 runs to 16 residues.

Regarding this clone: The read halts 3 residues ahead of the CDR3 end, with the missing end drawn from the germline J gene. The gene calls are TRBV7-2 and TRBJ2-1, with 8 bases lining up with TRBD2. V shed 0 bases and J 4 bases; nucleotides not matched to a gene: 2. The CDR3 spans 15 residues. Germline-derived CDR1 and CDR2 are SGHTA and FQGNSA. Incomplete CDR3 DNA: TGTGCCAGCAGCTTAGCGGCTAGCGGGTACAATGAG. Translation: CASSLAASGYNE. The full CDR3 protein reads CASSLAASGYNEQFF.

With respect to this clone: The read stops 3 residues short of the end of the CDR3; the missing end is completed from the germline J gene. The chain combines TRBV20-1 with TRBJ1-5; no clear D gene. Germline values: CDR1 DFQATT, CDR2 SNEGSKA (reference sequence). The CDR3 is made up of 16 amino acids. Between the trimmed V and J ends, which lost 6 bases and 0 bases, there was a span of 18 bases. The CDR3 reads CSAHPTREYSNQPQHF. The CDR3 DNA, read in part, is TGCAGTGCCCACCCAACAAGAGAATATAGCAATCAGCCC.

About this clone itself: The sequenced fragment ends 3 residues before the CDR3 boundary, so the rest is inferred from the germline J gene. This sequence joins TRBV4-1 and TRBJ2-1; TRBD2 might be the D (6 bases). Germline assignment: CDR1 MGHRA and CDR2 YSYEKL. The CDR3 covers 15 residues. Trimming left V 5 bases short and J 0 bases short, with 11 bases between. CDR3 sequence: CASSSGLSSYNEQFF. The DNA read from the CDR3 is TGCGCCAGCAGCTCCGGACTAAGCTCCTACAATGAG.

The part of the CDR3 DNA that was read is TGCGCCAGCAGCTTGGCCGGACAGGAAACTAATGAG. It codes for CASSLAGQETNE. From start to end, the CDR3 is CASSLAGQETNEQFF. V usage is TRBV5-1 and J usage is TRBJ2-1; 7 bases agree with TRBD1. The read falls 3 residues short of the CDR3 end, and the missing part is taken from the germline J gene. The germline V gene has CDR1 SGHRS and CDR2 YFSETQ. This CDR3 is built from 15 residues. The J segment lost 7 bases and the V segment lost 0 bases, leaving 7 bases of the junction unmatched.

This chain's CDR3 is CASSPTGQGNSPLHF. The covered CDR3 bases are TGTGCCAGCTCACCAACGGGACAGGGGAATTCACCC. V and J are TRBV18 and TRBJ1-6; 10 bases fit TRBD1. From the germline J gene comes the end of the CDR3, since the read stops 3 residues before it. With V trimmed by 2 bases and J by 7 bases, 2 bases remained unmatched. Germline V gene sequence: CDR1 KGHSH, CDR2 LQKENI. CDR3 length: 15 amino acids.

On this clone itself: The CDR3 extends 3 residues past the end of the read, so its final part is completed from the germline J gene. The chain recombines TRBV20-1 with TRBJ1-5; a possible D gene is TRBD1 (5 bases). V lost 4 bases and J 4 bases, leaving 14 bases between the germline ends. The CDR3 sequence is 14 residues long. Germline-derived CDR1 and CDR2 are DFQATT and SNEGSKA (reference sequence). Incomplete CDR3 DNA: TGCAGTGCTATGGGGCCCATTAGTAATCAGCCC. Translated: CSAMGPISNQP. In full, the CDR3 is CSAMGPISNQPQHF.

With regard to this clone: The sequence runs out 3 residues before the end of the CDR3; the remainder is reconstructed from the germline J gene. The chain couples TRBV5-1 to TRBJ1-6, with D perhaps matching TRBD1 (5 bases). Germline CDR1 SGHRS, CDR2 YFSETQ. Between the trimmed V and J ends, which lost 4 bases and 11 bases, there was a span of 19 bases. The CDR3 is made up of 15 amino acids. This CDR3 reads CASSSGQGRFAPLHF. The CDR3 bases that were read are TGCGCCAGCAGCAGCGGGCAGGGAAGGTTTGCACCC.

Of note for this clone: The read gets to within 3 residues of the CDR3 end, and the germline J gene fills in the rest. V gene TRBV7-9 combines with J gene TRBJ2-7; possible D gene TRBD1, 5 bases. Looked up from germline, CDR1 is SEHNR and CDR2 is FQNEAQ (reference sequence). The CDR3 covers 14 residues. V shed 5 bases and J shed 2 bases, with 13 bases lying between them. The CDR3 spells CASSPILGAYEQYF. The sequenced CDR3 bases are TGTGCCAGCAGCCCTATATTAGGGGCCTACGAG.

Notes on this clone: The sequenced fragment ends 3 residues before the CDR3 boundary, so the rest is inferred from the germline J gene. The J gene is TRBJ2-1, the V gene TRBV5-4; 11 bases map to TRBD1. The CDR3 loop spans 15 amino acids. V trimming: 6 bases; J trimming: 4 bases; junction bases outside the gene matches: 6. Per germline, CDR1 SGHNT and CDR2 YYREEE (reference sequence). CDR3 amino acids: CASNLGQGAYNEQFF. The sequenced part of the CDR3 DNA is TGTGCCAGCAACCTAGGACAGGGGGCTTACAATGAG.

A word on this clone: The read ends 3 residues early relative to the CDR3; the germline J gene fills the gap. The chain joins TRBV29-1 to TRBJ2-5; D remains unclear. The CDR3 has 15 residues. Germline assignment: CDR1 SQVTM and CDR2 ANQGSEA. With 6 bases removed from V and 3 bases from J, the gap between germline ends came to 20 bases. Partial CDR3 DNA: TGCAGCGTGGGTTCTGGGCAGGCTTTAAAAGAGACC. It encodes CSVGSGQALKET. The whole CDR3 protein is CSVGSGQALKETQYF.

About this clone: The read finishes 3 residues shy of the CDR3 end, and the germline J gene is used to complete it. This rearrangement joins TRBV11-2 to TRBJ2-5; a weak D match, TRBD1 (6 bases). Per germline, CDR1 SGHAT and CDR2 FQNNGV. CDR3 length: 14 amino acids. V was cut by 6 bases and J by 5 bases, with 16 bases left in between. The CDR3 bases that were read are TGTGCCAGCAGGCACGTGGGGGCGGGCGAGACC. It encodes CASRHVGAGET. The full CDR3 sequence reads CASRHVGAGETQYF.